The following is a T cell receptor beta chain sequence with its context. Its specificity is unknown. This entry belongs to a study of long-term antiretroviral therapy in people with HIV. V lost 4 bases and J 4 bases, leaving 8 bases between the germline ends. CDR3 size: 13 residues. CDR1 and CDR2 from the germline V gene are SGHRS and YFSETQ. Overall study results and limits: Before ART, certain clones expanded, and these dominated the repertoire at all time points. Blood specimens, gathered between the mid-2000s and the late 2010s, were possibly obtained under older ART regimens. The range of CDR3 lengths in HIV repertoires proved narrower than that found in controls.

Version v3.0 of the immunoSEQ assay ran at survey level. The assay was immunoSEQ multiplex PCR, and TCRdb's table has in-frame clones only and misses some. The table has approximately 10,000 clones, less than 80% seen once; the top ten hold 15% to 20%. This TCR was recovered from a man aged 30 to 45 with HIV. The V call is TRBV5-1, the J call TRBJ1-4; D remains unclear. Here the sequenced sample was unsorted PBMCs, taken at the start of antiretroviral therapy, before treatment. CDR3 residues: CASSLDGNEKLFF. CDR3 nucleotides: TGCGCCAGCAGCCTGGACGGTAATGAAAAACTGTTTTTT.